This T cell receptor beta chain is drawn from a study of cytomegalovirus exposure and HLA in healthy donors (dated by TCRdb to between 2016 and 2019). Describing the broader study: An earlier analysis of some 550 of the donors reported more than 250 Gb of sequence data and roughly 100 million unique TCR beta sequences from 190 million or so T cells. An early release that covered fewer than 800 HLA-typed donors contained approximately 290 gigabases of sequencing data and tens of millions of unique TCR sequences. Of the 350 to 450 genotyped donors, approximately 81% were placed in the genetic ancestry cluster associated with self-reported Caucasian donors. The study was designed to test whether signatures of past pathogen exposure could be identified by cataloging public T cell receptors. The study profiled the T cell repertoires of 500 to 800 subjects by immunosequencing and related them to cytomegalovirus serostatus. A separate validation cohort of over a hundred different subjects was used in addition to the roughly 640-subject first cohort. To predict cytomegalovirus infection status, the study combined high-throughput TCR immunosequencing, statistical association of individual TCRs with disease status, and machine learning. A later analysis re-analyzed previously published TCR beta repertoires from 500 to 700 donors and added high-resolution HLA genotyping to study TCR occurrence patterns. Rather than drawing on any new phenotypic data, the later analysis identified candidate immune exposures from TCR beta sequences and the way those sequences occurred across donors. To decide whether each TCR beta V gene segment behaved as functional or pseudogenic, an earlier analysis of some 600 of the donors relied on high-throughput TCR beta sequencing. Donor age, sex, ethnicity and CMV serostatus were compiled alongside the repertoire data. In a later genetic analysis, genome-wide SNP genotypes for about 55% of the roughly 700 donors were used, and that subset was treated as a discovery cohort. Every repertoire in the discovery cohort had been generated on one and the same sequencing platform. HLA typing included class I and class II loci at four-digit resolution. Typing coverage varied by locus: about 620-630 donors for A, B, C, DRB1 and DQB1; more than 500 for DQA1; approximately 570 for DPA1; roughly 470 for DPB1. Because of strong linkage in the cohort, five DR-DQ haplotypes were treated as single units for association and clustering. Among about 360 genotyped donors of the cohort, an average of approximately 240,000 unique TCR beta nucleotide sequences were sequenced per donor, approximately 20% of them non-productive.

The cohort was made up of about 610 healthy bone marrow donors. At the time of sampling, all cohort members were nominally healthy, though unrecorded immune exposures were likely present. The donor was CMV seropositive and was included in the group of approximately 310 seropositive cohort members. Each donor provided a peripheral blood sample, and peripheral blood mononuclear cells were used for TCR beta sequencing. The Qiagen DNeasy Blood Extraction Kit was used to extract genomic DNA from the blood cell samples. Note on this clone: Which antigen it targets is not known. No base-level quality is on record; no much larger clone is a single base apart.

The CDR3, from cysteine to phenylalanine, totals 13 residues. The only DNA kept is the CDR3, 39 bases in frame from the first base. Looking up the germline V gene yields CDR1 SGHAT and CDR2 FQNNGV. V is pared back by 5 bases and J by 8 bases, with 14 bases lying between the germline termini. Library preparation employed the immunoSEQ multiplex PCR assay. A mixture of 60 forward primers for TCR Vbeta segments and 13 reverse primers for TCR Jbeta segments was used in the multiplex PCR. The CDR3 region of rearranged TCR beta genes was amplified from genomic DNA with a multiplex PCR assay. The Illumina HiSeq System was used to sequence the amplified TCR beta libraries as 87-base-pair reads. The authors processed their data as follows. A later analysis counted tens of millions of unique TCR beta chains across the 690 or so repertoires, and roughly 10 million of these chains were shared by at least two donors. Raw reads were error-corrected and collapsed into unique sequences with a nearest-neighbor algorithm that merged closely related sequences to remove PCR and sequencing errors. To assign V, D and J gene segments, CDR3 sequences were aligned to IMGT reference sequences. For a sequence to be retained, at least a six-nucleotide match to both a V gene segment and a J gene segment was required. A rearrangement was called productive if the CDR3 had no stop codons and remained in frame with V and J, and every other rearrangement was called non-productive. Following IMGT convention, CDR3 was defined as the stretch from the second conserved V-encoded cysteine up to the conserved J-encoded phenylalanine. The earlier analysis of 450 to 750 of the donors excluded any sequence lacking an unambiguous match to a single V gene segment. In an earlier analysis of several hundred of the donors, V segments were called functional above 56.7% productive rearrangements and were called segregating when the between-donor standard deviation exceeded 5%. A statistical classification framework was built for diagnosing cytomegalovirus status from the catalog of TCR beta chain sequences. In a later analysis, TCR nucleotide sequences were compared against IMGT/GENE-DB human TR gene sequences so that V and J genes could be assigned. In a later analysis, CDR3 sequences and most-parsimonious VDJ recombination scenarios were assigned using the TCRdist pipeline. In a later analysis, each TCR beta chain was defined by its CDR3 amino acid sequence together with its V-gene family, and reads without a unique V-gene family were excluded. As a way to deal with suspected cross-contamination and a sequencing artifact, a later analysis dropped approximately 590 nucleotide sequences that were highly shared and had low generation probability. A later analysis calculated a clonal expansion index for each public chain from normalized within-repertoire ranks of inferred template counts. In a later analysis, generation probabilities were computed using a VDJ recombination model fitted to out-of-frame rearrangements, and the results were checked against IGoR. Hypergeometric tests were used in a later analysis to score TCR-TCR, TCR-HLA and TCR-CMV co-occurrence, with a repertoire-size bias correction applied to the TCR pairs. To estimate false discovery rates, a later analysis permuted the HLA or CMV assignments 20 times. In a later analysis, co-occurring TCRs were grouped with DBSCAN, and TCRdist sequence similarity was added when clustering was performed within HLA-allele-positive subsets. Repertoires with fewer than 30,000 or more than 120,000 public chains were left out of co-occurrence clustering, as were five repertoires with anomalous nucleotide sharing. The clones in this table, taken by TCRdb from immuneACCESS, are in-frame only. Not every clone is retained; where verified, under half of the shortfall comes from an unresolved V gene, and the cause of the rest is unknown. That table is the source of V, J and clone size, and D and trimming were worked out from the DNA. The sample records 150,000 to 200,000 clones, roughly 85% of which are singletons. The top ten constitute about 14% of the sample.

Beyond this particular receptor, the publication reports: Linkage disequilibrium might explain the correlated functional status among segregating V segments, but an unknown experimental factor could not be excluded. In a later analysis, around 15,000 TCR beta sequences were associated with specific HLA alleles at a false discovery rate of 0.05. Because the 87-base-pair reads could not distinguish some IMGT-functional V segments, including TRBV6-2 and TRBV6-3, those segments were excluded. According to a later genetic analysis, donors in an Asian-associated ancestry cluster had fewer N-insertions in productive TCRs than the approximately 670-donor mean. Over 15 rarely observed V segments, including chromosome 9 orphons, were excluded from the earlier analysis of some 590 of the donors because counts were too low. Across donors, most TCR sequences were observed very rarely, whereas some public TCRs were present in many individuals. According to a later analysis, most CMV-associated TCR beta chains appeared to be HLA-restricted, and the HLA associations seemed to be driven largely by CMV exposure. In an earlier analysis of approximately 590 of the donors, most TCR beta V segments appeared in productive rearrangements about 87% or about 30% of the time, broadly matching IMGT annotations. It was suggested by the authors that the approach could potentially be generalized to other disease states and immunological phenotypes. Three of the identified cytomegalovirus-associated TCR beta chains were confirmed in vitro to be specific for cytomegalovirus antigens. A further reported finding was that TCR beta sequences accurately predicted the HLA-A and HLA-B alleles for most subjects in the first cohort. CMV serostatus was the only immune exposure information available for the cohort. When HLA alleles, especially DR and DQ, strongly co-occurred, attributing TCR associations to individual alleles was difficult. Because HLA typing was missing for some donors at each locus, association tests included only the typed subset. In a later analysis, HLA-associated TCR beta chains were found to be more clonally expanded and to have lower generation probabilities than equally common non-associated chains. In a later analysis, TCR association rates were found to vary across HLA loci, with the most associated TCRs seen for DRB1 alleles and the fewest for HLA-C alleles. The study listed 150 to 200 TCR beta chains as associated with cytomegalovirus. In a later analysis, several top co-occurrence clusters were reported to appear linked to parvovirus B19, influenza, CMV and Epstein-Barr virus. Roughly uniform sequencing depth across donors was assumed in presence/absence analyses, although this assumption may not hold. An association between a missense DCLRE1C variant and V-gene and J-gene trimming of TCR beta chains was found in a later genetic analysis and replicated in an independent cohort. Cytomegalovirus status was reported to be diagnosed by the classifier with high specificity and sensitivity in both the original and validation cohorts. A group of highly shared sequence variants was considered likely to be a technical artifact of the sequencing pipeline. This cohort had only TCR beta chains sequenced, and the lack of alpha or paired-chain data limited which features could be detected.

The sample comprised PBMCs. The chain is assembled from TRBV11-2 and TRBJ2-3; the D gene cannot be named for sure. This clonotype was sampled from a man aged 45-60 years in good health and CMV-seropositive. Read as DNA, the sequence is TGTGCCAGCAGCCCCGGAGAAGGAGCTACGCAGTATTTT. This is translated as CASSPGEGATQYF.